The 6 T cell receptor beta chains listed next were all sequenced from one sample in a study of blood T cell repertoires in COVID-19. Repertoires were generated with immunoSEQ multiplex PCR, while TCRdb's copy carries only in-frame clones and drops some. The table has under 200,000 clones, around 84% seen once; the top ten hold roughly 2.5%. Sequencing input: peripheral blood. These TCRs come from an elderly woman with COVID-19, enrolled during active disease.

This sequence joins TRBV7-6 and TRBJ2-6, with D maybe TRBD1 (6 bases). The V end was cut by 5 bases, the J end by 0 bases, with 14 bases between. Germline-derived CDR1 and CDR2 are SGHVS and FNYEAQ. The CDR3 extends over 17 amino acids. The CDR3 nucleotides are TGTGCCAGCAGCCAGGAACAGGGCGGCTCTGGGGCCAACGTCCTGACTTTC. Translated, it gives CASSQEQGGSGANVLTF. The variable domain in full, with the rest retrieved from reference TRBV7-6 and TRBJ2-6, is GAGVSQSPRYKVTKRGQDVALRCDPISGHVSLYWYRQALGQGPEFLTYFNYEAQQDKSGLPNDRFSAERPEGSISTLTIQRTEQRDSAMYRCASSQEQGGSGANVLTFGAGSRLTVL.

The chain recombines TRBV10-3 with TRBJ2-5, with 7 bases matching TRBD2. From germline, CDR1 is ENHRY and CDR2 SYGVKD. After removal of 6 bases from V and 3 bases from J, the junction contained 1 base not matched to a gene. The CDR3 consists of 12 residues. Here the CDR3 reads CAIRGLEETQYF. CDR3 DNA sequence: TGTGCCATCAGAGGACTAGAAGAGACCCAGTACTTC.

The V and J genes are TRBV7-9 and TRBJ2-7, with TRBD2 matching over 7 bases. From germline, CDR1 is SEHNR and CDR2 FQNEAQ (reference sequence). This CDR3 comprises 15 residues. Trimming cost V 4 bases and J 3 bases; bases outside gene matches: 9. The CDR3 coding sequence is TGTGCCAGCAGCTCCCCAGGGAGGGGTGACTACGAGCAGTACTTC. Amino acid sequence: CASSSPGRGDYEQYF.

V usage is TRBV24-1 and J usage is TRBJ1-2, with 8 nucleotides matching TRBD1. This CDR3 is built from 15 residues. The V gene end was trimmed by 5 bases and the J gene end by 4 bases; junction bases not matched to a gene: 8. In germline, CDR1 is KGHDR, CDR2 SFDVKD. DNA of the CDR3: TGTGCCACCAGTGGGGCAGGGGGCTATGTCTATGGCTACACCTTC. Its protein product is CATSGAGGYVYGYTF.

This clone was seen many times. This chain joins TRBV7-6 and TRBJ2-7, with unresolved D. This CDR3 contains 12 residues. Germline V gives CDR1 SGHVS, CDR2 FNYEAQ. The V end was cut by 5 bases, the J end by 3 bases, with 8 bases between. The chain's CDR3 is CASSNSGYEQYF. The CDR3 bases are TGTGCCAGCAGCAACTCTGGCTACGAGCAGTACTTC.

The chain joins TRBV10-3 to TRBJ1-5; D is perhaps TRBD1 (5 bases). Germline V gene sequence: CDR1 ENHRY, CDR2 SYGVKD. V lost 2 bases to trimming and J lost 1 base, with 9 bases between them. The CDR3 contains 15 residues. In nucleotides, the CDR3 is TGTGCCATCAGTGAGCGGGGGGGGAGCAATCAGCCCCAGCATTTT. Translated, it gives CAISERGGSNQPQHF.